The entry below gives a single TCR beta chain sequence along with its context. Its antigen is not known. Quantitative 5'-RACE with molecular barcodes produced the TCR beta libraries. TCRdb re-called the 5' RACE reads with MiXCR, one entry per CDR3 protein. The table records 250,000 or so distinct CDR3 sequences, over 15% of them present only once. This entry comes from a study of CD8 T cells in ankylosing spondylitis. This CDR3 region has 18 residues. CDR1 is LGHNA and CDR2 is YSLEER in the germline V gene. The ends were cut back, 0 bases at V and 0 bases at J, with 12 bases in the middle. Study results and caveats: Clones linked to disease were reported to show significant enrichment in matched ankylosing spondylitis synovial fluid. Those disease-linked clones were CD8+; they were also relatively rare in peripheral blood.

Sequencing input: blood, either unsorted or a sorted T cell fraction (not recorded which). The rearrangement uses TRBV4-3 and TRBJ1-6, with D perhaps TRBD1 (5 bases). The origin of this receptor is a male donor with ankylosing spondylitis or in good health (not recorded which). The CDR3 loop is CASSQDLLQVSYNSPLHF. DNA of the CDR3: TGCGCCAGCAGCCAAGATTTATTACAGGTCTCCTATAATTCACCCCTCCACTTT.